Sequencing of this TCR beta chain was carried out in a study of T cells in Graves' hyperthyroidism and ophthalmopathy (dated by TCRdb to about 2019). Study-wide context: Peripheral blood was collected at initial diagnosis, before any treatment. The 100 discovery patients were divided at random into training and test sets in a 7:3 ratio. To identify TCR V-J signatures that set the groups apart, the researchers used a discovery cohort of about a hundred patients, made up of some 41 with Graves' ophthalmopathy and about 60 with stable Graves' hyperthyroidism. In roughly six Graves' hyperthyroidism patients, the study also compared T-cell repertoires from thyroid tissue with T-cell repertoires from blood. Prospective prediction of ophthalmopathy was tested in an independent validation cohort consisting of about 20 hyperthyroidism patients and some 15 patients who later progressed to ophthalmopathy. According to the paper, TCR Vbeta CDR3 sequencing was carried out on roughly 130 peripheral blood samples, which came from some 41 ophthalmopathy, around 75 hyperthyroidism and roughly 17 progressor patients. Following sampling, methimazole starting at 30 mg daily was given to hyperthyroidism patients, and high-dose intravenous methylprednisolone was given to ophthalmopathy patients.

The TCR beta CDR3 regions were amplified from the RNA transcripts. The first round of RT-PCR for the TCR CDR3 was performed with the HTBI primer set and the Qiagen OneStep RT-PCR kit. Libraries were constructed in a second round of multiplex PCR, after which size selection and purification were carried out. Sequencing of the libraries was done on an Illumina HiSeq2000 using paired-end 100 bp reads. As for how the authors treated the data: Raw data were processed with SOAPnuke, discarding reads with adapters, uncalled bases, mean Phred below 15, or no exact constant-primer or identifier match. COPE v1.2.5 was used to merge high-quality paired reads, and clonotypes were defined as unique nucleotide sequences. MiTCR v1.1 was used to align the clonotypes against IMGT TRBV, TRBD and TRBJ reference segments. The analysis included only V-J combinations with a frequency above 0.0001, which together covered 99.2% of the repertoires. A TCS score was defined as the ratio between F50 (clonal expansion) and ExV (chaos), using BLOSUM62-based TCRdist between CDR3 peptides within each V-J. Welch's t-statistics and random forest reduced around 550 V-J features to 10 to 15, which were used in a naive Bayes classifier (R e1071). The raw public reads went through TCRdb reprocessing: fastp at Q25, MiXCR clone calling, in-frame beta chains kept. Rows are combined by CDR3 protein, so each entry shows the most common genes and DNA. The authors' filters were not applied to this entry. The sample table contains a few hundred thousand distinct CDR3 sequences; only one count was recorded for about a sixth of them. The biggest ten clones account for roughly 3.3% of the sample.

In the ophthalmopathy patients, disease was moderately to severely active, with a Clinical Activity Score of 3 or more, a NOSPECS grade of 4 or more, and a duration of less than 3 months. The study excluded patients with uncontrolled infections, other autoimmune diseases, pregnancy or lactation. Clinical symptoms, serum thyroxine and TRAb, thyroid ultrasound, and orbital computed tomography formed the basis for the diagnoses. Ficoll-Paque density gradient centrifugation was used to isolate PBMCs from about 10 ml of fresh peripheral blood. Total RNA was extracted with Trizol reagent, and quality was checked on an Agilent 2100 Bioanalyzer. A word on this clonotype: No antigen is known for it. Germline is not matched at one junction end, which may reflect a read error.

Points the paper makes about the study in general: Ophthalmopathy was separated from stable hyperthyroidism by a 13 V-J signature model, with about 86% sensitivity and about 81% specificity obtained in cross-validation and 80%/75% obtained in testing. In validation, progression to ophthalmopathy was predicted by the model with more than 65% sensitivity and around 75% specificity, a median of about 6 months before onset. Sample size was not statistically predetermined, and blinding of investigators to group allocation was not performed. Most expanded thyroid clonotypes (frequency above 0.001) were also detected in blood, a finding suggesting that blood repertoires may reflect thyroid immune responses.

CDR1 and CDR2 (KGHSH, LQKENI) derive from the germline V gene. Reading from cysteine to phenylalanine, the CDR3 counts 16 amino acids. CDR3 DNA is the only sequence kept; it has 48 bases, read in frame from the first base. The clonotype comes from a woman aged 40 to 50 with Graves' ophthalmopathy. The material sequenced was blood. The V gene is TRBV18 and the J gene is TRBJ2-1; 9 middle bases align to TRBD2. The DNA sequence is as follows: TGTGCCAGCTCAGACCTTAGCGGGAGTTTCCACAATAAGCAGTTCTTC. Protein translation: CASSDLSGSFHNKQFF.